This T cell receptor beta chain was identified during a study of T cells in Graves' hyperthyroidism and ophthalmopathy. Broader study findings: The model identified upcoming ophthalmopathy a median approximately six months ahead of onset.

From RNA transcripts, TCR beta CDR3 regions were amplified. Carried out on the TCR CDR3, a first-round RT-PCR used the HTBI primer set. TCRdb passed the multiplex PCR reads through MiXCR, listing each CDR3 protein once. The data contain a few hundred thousand distinct CDR3 sequences, about a sixth of them singletons. This clonotype has only a few counts. As yet, its antigen is unknown. CDR3 length equals 11 residues. V lost 3 bases and J 1 base, leaving 3 bases between the germline ends. The germline V gene has CDR1 DFQATT and CDR2 SNEGSKA (reference sequence). Sample: blood. The receptor was derived from a woman in her thirties with Graves' hyperthyroidism. The chain recombines TRBV20-1 with TRBJ1-2, with D uncertain. The CDR3 protein is CSARVNYGYTF. CDR3 nucleotide sequence: TGCAGTGCTAGGGTTAACTATGGCTACACCTTC.